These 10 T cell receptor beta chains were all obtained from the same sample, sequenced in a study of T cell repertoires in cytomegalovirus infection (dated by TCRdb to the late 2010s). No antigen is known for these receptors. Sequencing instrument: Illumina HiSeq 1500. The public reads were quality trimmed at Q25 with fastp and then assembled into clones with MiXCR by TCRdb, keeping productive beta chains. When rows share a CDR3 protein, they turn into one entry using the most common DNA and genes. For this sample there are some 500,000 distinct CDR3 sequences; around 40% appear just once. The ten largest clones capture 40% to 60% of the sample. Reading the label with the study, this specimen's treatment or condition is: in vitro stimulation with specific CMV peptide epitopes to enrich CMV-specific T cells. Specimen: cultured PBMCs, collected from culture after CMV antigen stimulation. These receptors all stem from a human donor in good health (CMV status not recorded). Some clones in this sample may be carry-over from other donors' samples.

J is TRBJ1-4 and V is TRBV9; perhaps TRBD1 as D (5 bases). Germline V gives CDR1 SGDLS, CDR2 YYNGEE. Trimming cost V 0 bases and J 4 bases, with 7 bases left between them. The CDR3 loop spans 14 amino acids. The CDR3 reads CASSVGGGNEKLFF. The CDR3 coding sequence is TGTGCCAGCAGCGTAGGGGGGGGTAATGAAAAACTGTTTTTT.

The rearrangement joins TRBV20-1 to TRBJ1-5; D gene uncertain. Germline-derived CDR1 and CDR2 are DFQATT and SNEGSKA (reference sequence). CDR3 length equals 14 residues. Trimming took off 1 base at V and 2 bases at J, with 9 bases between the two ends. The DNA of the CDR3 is TGCAGTGCTAGAGTAACCGAGGGCAATCAGCCCCAGCATTTT. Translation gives CSARVTEGNQPQHF.

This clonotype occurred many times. CDR3 amino acids: CASSWDSENEKLFF. In nucleotides, the CDR3 is TGTGCCAGCAGCTGGGACAGCGAAAATGAAAAACTGTTTTTT. V gene TRBV7-2 combines with J gene TRBJ1-4; 7 bases map to TRBD1. The V and J ends lost 4 bases and 5 bases, in that order; junction bases with no gene match: 4. CDR3 length: 14 amino acids. Germline values: CDR1 SGHTA, CDR2 FQGNSA.

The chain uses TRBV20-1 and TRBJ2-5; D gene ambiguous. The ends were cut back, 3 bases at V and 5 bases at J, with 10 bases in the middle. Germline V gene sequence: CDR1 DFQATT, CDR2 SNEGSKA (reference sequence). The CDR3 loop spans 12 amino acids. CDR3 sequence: CSARAPPETQYF. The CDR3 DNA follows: TGCAGTGCTAGGGCCCCCCCGGAGACCCAGTACTTC.

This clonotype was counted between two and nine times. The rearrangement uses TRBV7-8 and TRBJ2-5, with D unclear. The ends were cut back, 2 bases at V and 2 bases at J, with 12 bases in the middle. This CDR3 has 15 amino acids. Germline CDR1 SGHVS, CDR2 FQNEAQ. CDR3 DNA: TGTGCCAGCAGCTTACGAAGAAGGTTTCAAGAGACCCAGTACTTC. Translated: CASSLRRRFQETQYF.

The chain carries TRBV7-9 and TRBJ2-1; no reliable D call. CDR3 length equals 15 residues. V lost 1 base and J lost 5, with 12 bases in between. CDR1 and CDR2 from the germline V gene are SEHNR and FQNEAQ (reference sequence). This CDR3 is CASSLVPVPHNEQFF. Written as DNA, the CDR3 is TGTGCCAGCAGCTTAGTTCCAGTCCCACACAATGAGCAGTTCTTC.

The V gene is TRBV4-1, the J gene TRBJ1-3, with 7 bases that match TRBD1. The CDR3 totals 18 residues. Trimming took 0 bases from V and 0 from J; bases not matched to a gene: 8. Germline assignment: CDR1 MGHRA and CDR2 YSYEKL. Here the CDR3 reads CASSQEWAGGRSGNTIYF. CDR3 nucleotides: TGCGCCAGCAGCCAAGAGTGGGCAGGGGGACGCTCTGGAAACACCATATATTTT.

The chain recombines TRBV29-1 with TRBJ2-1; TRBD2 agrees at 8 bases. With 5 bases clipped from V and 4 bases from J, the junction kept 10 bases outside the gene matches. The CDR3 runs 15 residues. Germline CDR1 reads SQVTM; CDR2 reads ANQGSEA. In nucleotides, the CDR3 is TGCAGCGTTATAGGGGGACTAGGAGGTTACAATGAGCAGTTCTTC. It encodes CSVIGGLGGYNEQFF.

The CDR3 sequence: CSVDGGAGGTQYF. The DNA for the CDR3 is TGCAGCGTTGACGGGGGCGCGGGAGGGACCCAGTACTTC. The chain recombines TRBV29-1 with TRBJ2-5, with 8 bases matching TRBD2. V gave up 3 bases and J gave up 7 bases; unmatched junction bases: 7. Per the germline V gene, CDR1 is SQVTM and CDR2 is ANQGSEA. There are 13 residues in the CDR3.

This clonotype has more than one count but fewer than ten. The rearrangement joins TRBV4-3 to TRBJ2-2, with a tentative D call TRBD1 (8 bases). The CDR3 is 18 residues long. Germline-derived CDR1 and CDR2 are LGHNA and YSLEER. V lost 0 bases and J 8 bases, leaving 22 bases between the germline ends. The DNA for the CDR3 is TGCGCCAGCAGCCAAGATCCGGGACAGGCGGGAGCGGAGGGGGAGCTGTTTTTT. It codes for CASSQDPGQAGAEGELFF.